What follows is one T cell receptor (beta chain) and its context. Trimming left V 6 bases short and J 1 base short, with 9 bases between. This CDR3 has 13 residues. The germline gives CDR1 MNHNS, CDR2 SASEGT. For TCRbeta, the library was prepared with unique molecular identifiers. TCRdb re-analysed the PCR reads in MiXCR, keeping a single row per CDR3 protein. Among 780,000 or so distinct CDR3 sequences listed, under 20% were seen once. The sample belongs to a study of T-cell reconstitution after alpha-beta-depleted transplantation in children. This rearrangement joins TRBV6-1 to TRBJ1-1; the D gene is possibly TRBD1 (6 bases). The clonotype originates from a male patient younger than 18 who had a stem cell transplant for acute lymphoblastic leukemia, so the T cells may come from the graft donor. Sequences were derived from PBMCs, mostly from graft donor cells, sampled 360 days after TCRalphabeta/CD19-depleted stem cell transplant. The CDR3 sequence is CASRGQTNTEAFF. The CDR3 DNA sequence: TGTGCCAGCAGAGGACAGACGAACACTGAAGCTTTCTTT.